These T cell receptor beta chains were read from a single sample in a study of glioma-infiltrating T cells. Via MiXCR, TCRdb re-called the multiplex PCR reads, giving one row per CDR3 protein. Among 90,000 or so distinct CDR3 sequences listed, roughly 40% were seen once. The sequencing input was glioma tissue, nonneoplastic brain tissue, or PBMCs (not recorded which). Receptor source: a human donor with low-grade glioma or glioblastoma, undergoing nonglioma brain surgery, or in good health (not recorded which). Each CDR3 is given with its conserved first and last residue. Each record gives: J gene, clone size, D gene, V gene, CDR3 protein, CDR3 DNA. The D gene is left open where the match is weak. A row's size may be missing; if present it is once, few, many or a size class.

>TRBJ2-7|many|-|TRBV25-1
CASSDVGRSYEQYF
TGTGCCAGCAGTGACGTCGGGAGAAGCTATGAGCAGTACTTC
>TRBJ2-1|medium-sized|-|TRBV15
CATSAVGNEQFF
TGTGCCACCAGTGCGGTGGGTAATGAGCAGTTCTTC
>TRBJ2-5|many|-|TRBV4-1
CASSQDLRETQYF
TGCGCCAGCAGCCAAGATCTCCGGGAGACCCAGTACTTC
>TRBJ2-7|-|-|TRBV28
CASSYVGTYEQYF
TGTGCCAGCAGTTATGTAGGGACCTACGAGCAGTACTTC
>TRBJ1-1|few|-|TRBV30
CAWSAGGFGPTEAFF
TGTGCCTGGAGTGCCGGAGGGTTTGGCCCCACTGAAGCTTTCTTT
>TRBJ2-1|many|TRBD2|TRBV4-1
CASSQFRTSGWNEQFF
TGCGCCAGCAGCCAGTTTCGGACTAGCGGTTGGAATGAGCAGTTCTTC
>TRBJ2-5|many|-|TRBV6-2/TRBV6-3
CASSRQTQETQYF
TGTGCCAGCAGTCGACAGACCCAAGAGACCCAGTACTTC
>TRBJ1-6|once|-|TRBV27
CTSSSLPSTSSYNSPHHF
TGTACCAGCAGTTCCCTTCCGTCGACCAGCTCCTATAATTCACCCCACCACTTT
>TRBJ1-5|many|-|TRBV2
CASRLEQGSQPQHF
TGTGCCAGCAGACTGGAGCAGGGGAGTCAGCCCCAGCATTTT
>TRBJ2-1|many|-|TRBV6-2/TRBV6-3
CASRTGAGFRFF
TGTGCCAGCAGGACAGGAGCAGGGTTTCGGTTCTTC
>TRBJ2-1|many|TRBD2|TRBV10-3
CAIRSSGGADEQFF
TGTGCCATCAGATCGAGCGGGGGGGCCGATGAGCAGTTCTTC
>TRBJ2-7|-|TRBD2|TRBV7-3
CASSMLAGGPPYEQYF
TGTGCCAGCAGCATGCTAGCGGGAGGGCCCCCCTACGAGCAGTACTTC
>TRBJ1-1|many|-|TRBV6-1
CASREQGGGTEAFF
TGTGCCAGCAGGGAACAGGGCGGAGGGACTGAAGCTTTCTTT
>TRBJ2-5|-|TRBD2|TRBV28
CASSLSLAGAGETQYF
TGTGCCAGCAGTTTAAGCCTAGCGGGGGCGGGGGAGACCCAGTACTTC
>TRBJ2-7|-|TRBD1|TRBV27
CASSFDRGSEQYF
TGTGCCAGCAGCTTCGACAGGGGGAGCGAGCAATACTTC
>TRBJ2-5|many|-|TRBV12-5
CASGLSQGGFQETQYF
TGTGCTAGTGGTTTAAGCCAGGGAGGCTTCCAAGAGACCCAGTACTTC
>TRBJ2-5|many|-|TRBV6-1
CASSGQETQYF
TGTGCCAGCAGTGGTCAAGAGACCCAGTACTTC
>TRBJ2-5|few|TRBD2|TRBV5-5
CASQPPGLAGVSRETQYF
TGTGCCAGCCAACCCCCGGGACTAGCGGGAGTTAGTCGAGAGACCCAGTACTTC
>TRBJ2-2|-|TRBD1|TRBV6-1
CASSFLQGASNTGELVF
TGTGCCAGCAGCTTCCTTCAGGGGGCATCGAACACCGGGGAGCTGGTTTTT
>TRBJ1-6|many|-|TRBV12-3/TRBV12-4
CASSPVMNSPLHF
TGTGCCAGCAGTCCGGTGATGAATTCACCCCTCCACTTT
>TRBJ2-3|-|-|TRBV5-6
CASSLGQLSTDTQYF
TGTGCCAGCAGCTTGGGACAGCTAAGCACAGATACGCAGTATTTT
>TRBJ2-5|many|TRBD1|TRBV5-4
CASSAPGQGVETQYF
TGTGCCAGCAGTGCTCCGGGACAGGGAGTAGAGACCCAGTACTTC
>TRBJ2-2|many|-|TRBV7-6
CASSLVLGGAANTGELFF
TGTGCCAGCAGCTTAGTATTGGGCGGGGCCGCGAACACCGGGGAGCTGTTTTTT
>TRBJ2-2|many|-|TRBV19
CASSIVSATGELFF
TGTGCCAGTAGTATAGTGAGCGCAACAGGGGAGCTGTTTTTT
>TRBJ1-5|few|TRBD1|TRBV12-3/TRBV12-4
CASSFGTGRNKPQHF
TGTGCCAGCAGTTTCGGGACAGGAAGAAATAAGCCCCAGCATTTT
>TRBJ2-7|-|-|TRBV6-1
CASNQGGQGGEQYF
TGTGCCAGCAACCAAGGAGGACAGGGAGGGGAGCAGTACTTC
>TRBJ2-7|many|-|TRBV4-3
CASSQDLHYEQYF
TGCGCCAGCAGCCAAGACCTTCACTACGAGCAGTACTTC
>TRBJ2-1|many|-|TRBV29-1
CSVVAGYNEQFF
TGCAGCGTTGTCGCAGGCTACAATGAGCAGTTCTTC